The 21 T cell receptor beta chains below were found in one sample sequenced in a study of blood T cell repertoires in COVID-19. Repertoires were generated with immunoSEQ multiplex PCR, while TCRdb's copy carries only in-frame clones and drops some. The profile covers about 69,000 clones, with roughly 90% appearing a single time and roughly 2% taken by the ten largest. The sequenced material came from peripheral blood. These receptors were obtained from a man aged 30-40 years with acute or convalescent COVID-19.

The gene calls are TRBV18 and TRBJ1-1; the D is unclear. Germline V gene lookup returns CDR1 KGHSH and CDR2 LQKENI. The CDR3 has 15 amino acids. Trimming took off 1 base at V and 3 bases at J, with 12 bases between the two ends. In nucleotides, the CDR3 is TGTGCCAGCTCACCACGGGCGGCCGGGGACACTGAAGCTTTCTTT. Amino acid sequence: CASSPRAAGDTEAFF.

The gene calls are TRBV6-5 and TRBJ1-5, with D possibly matching TRBD1 (6 bases). Germline CDR1 reads MNHEY; CDR2 reads SVGAGI. V lost 5 bases, J lost 1 base, and 12 bases lay in between. The CDR3 totals 15 residues. The DNA of the CDR3 is TGTGCCAGCAGTACTACAGGGAAGAGCAATCAGCCCCAGCATTTT. Residues: CASSTTGKSNQPQHF.

This clone was detected only once. Germline and junction disagree at one end, which may indicate a read error. This chain links TRBV9 with TRBJ1-3; D is unclear. Germline CDR1 reads SGDLS; CDR2 reads YYNGEE. The CDR3 totals 16 residues. CDR3 nucleotides: TGTGCCAGCAGCCTCCGGGGAGGGATCTCTGGAAACATCATATATTTT. Protein sequence: CASSLRGGISGNIIYF.

The chain is built from TRBV7-9 and TRBJ2-1; no clear D gene. Between the trimmed V and J ends, which lost 2 bases and 9 bases, there was a span of 5 bases. This CDR3 has 11 residues. Germline loops: CDR1 SEHNR, CDR2 FQNEAQ (reference sequence). The CDR3 nucleotides are TGTGCCAGCAGCTTATGGGCTGAGCAGTTCTTC. This encodes CASSLWAEQFF.

The chain employs TRBV27 and TRBJ2-1; D remains ambiguous. This CDR3 is 13 amino acids long. Trimming took off 4 bases at V and 4 bases at J, with 8 bases between the two ends. CDR1 is MNHEY, CDR2 SMNVEV, per germline (reference sequence). The chain's CDR3 is CASSSRDYNEQFF. CDR3 sequence (DNA): TGTGCCAGCAGTTCACGCGATTACAATGAGCAGTTCTTC.

The rearrangement uses TRBV5-8 and TRBJ1-5; D remains ambiguous. CDR3 length: 15 residues. V lost 4 bases, J lost 1 base, and 12 bases lay in between. The germline CDR1 and CDR2 sequences are SGHTS and YDEGEE. This CDR3 reads CASSLQGLSNQPQHF. CDR3 coding DNA: TGTGCCAGCAGCCTGCAAGGACTGAGCAATCAGCCCCAGCATTTT.

The count of this clone is one. The chain carries TRBV27 and TRBJ1-2; tentative D call: TRBD1 (6 bases). This CDR3 is built from 16 residues. Germline loops: CDR1 MNHEY, CDR2 SMNVEV (reference sequence). The V end lost 6 bases, the J end lost 0 bases, and 17 bases lay between the germline ends. DNA for the CDR3: TGTGCCAGCAGCTTCTACCGGGACACAACTAACTATGGCTACACCTTC. This codes for CASSFYRDTTNYGYTF.

The CDR3 here is CASSFRYRGTNEKLFF. In DNA, the CDR3 is TGTGCCAGCAGTTTTCGATACAGGGGGACTAATGAAAAACTGTTTTTT. The V call is TRBV6-5, the J call TRBJ1-4; 8 bases agree with TRBD1. This CDR3 is 16 amino acids long. After removal of 4 bases from V and 2 bases from J, the junction contained 6 bases not matched to a gene. From germline, CDR1 is MNHEY and CDR2 SVGAGI.

The rearrangement joins TRBV30 to TRBJ2-7, with 11 positions matching TRBD2. Germline CDR1 GTSNPN, CDR2 SVGIG (reference sequence). This CDR3 region has 15 residues. The V and J ends lost 2 bases and 6 bases, in that order; junction bases with no gene match: 9. The CDR3 sequence: CAWSHNSGRGVEQYF. For the CDR3, the DNA is TGTGCCTGGAGTCACAATAGCGGGAGGGGGGTCGAGCAGTACTTC.

The chain couples TRBV19 to TRBJ1-2; no clear D gene. CDR3 length: 13 residues. Trimming pared 3 bases from V and 6 bases from J, leaving 11 bases between. CDR1 is LNHDA, CDR2 SQIVND, per germline (reference sequence). CDR3 nucleotide sequence: TGTGCCAGTAGTATCATCCTTGACAATGGCTACACCTTC. Protein product: CASSIILDNGYTF.

V usage is TRBV5-1 and J usage is TRBJ2-2; 8 bases are shared with TRBD1. Germline V gives CDR1 SGHRS, CDR2 YFSETQ. J gave up 8 bases and V 0 bases, and 15 bases lay outside the gene matches. The CDR3 has 18 amino acids. CDR3 in DNA: TGCGCCAGCAGCTTGGGCAGGGGGCGGTCGACTCCTATAGGGGAGCTGTTTTTT. Encoded protein: CASSLGRGRSTPIGELFF.

The chain employs TRBV10-3 and TRBJ1-2; maybe TRBD1 (5 bases). The CDR3 covers 13 residues. Trimming removed 10 bases at V and 3 bases at J, with 15 bases between. From germline, CDR1 is ENHRY and CDR2 SYGVKD. For the CDR3, the DNA is TGTGCCACAACCGCCGGGACTGACTATGGCTACACCTTC. Translation gives CATTAGTDYGYTF.

The J gene is TRBJ2-2, the V gene TRBV10-3; a possible D gene is TRBD1 (6 bases). The CDR3 sequence is 17 residues long. V lost 3 bases and J 6 bases, leaving 20 bases between the germline ends. Germline-derived CDR1 and CDR2 are ENHRY and SYGVKD. The CDR3 DNA is TGTGCCATCAGTGACCTTAAACAGGGATGGAGTCCCGGGGAGCTGTTTTTT. As protein: CAISDLKQGWSPGELFF.

This clone was seen only a few times. CDR3 loop: CASSPGGGRTDSPLHF. The CDR3, as DNA: TGTGCCAGCAGCCCTGGAGGAGGGAGGACGGATTCACCCCTCCACTTT. The chain recombines TRBV2 with TRBJ1-6; no clear D gene. The CDR3 runs 16 residues. V lost 6 bases to trimming and J lost 8 bases, with 20 bases between them. Germline CDR1 is SNHLY and CDR2 is FYNNEI.

The chain carries TRBV19 and TRBJ2-3; 8 nucleotides agree with TRBD2. CDR3 size: 14 residues. The V segment lost 7 bases and the J segment 8 bases; nucleotides outside the gene matches: 11. The germline CDR1 and CDR2 sequences are LNHDA and SQIVND (reference sequence). CDR3 protein: CASTISGGAGTQYF. CDR3 bases: TGTGCCAGTACCATATCCGGGGGGGCTGGTACGCAGTATTTT.

The chain is built from TRBV7-9 and TRBJ2-3, with D unclear. Germline CDR1 reads SEHNR; CDR2 reads FQNEAQ (reference sequence). The CDR3 has 13 residues. Trimming pared 4 bases from V and 1 base from J, leaving 6 bases between. CDR3 residues: CASSSPGTDTQYF. The CDR3 nucleotides are TGTGCCAGCAGCTCACCGGGCACAGATACGCAGTATTTT.

The chain has TRBV19 and TRBJ1-3; 8 nucleotides match TRBD1. The CDR3 loop spans 14 amino acids. The V segment lost 6 bases and the J segment 1 base; nucleotides outside the gene matches: 2. Germline lookup yields CDR1 LNHDA and CDR2 SQIVND (reference sequence). The CDR3 nucleotides are TGTGCCAGTAGCGGACAGGGTTCTGGAAACACCATATATTTT. It is translated as CASSGQGSGNTIYF.

The V call is TRBV18, the J call TRBJ2-7, with 8 bases lining up with TRBD2. Germline values: CDR1 KGHSH, CDR2 LQKENI. CDR3 length equals 13 residues. V dropped 5 bases and J dropped 4; count of bases not matched to a gene: 4. Here the CDR3 reads CASSGSGSYEQYF. In DNA, the CDR3 is TGTGCCAGCTCAGGGAGCGGGAGTTACGAGCAGTACTTC.

The chain employs TRBV13 and TRBJ1-6; 7 nucleotides agree with TRBD1. This CDR3 comprises 17 residues. The V gene's germline CDR1 is PRHDT and CDR2 FYEKMQ (reference sequence). Trimming took 3 bases from V and 8 from J; bases not matched to a gene: 13. CDR3 nucleotides: TGTGCCAGCAGCTTTAGACAGGGTAACATCCTTGATTCACCCCTCCACTTT. Its protein is CASSFRQGNILDSPLHF.

The J gene is TRBJ1-4, the V gene TRBV4-2, with 8 bases fitting TRBD1. CDR1 is LGHNA and CDR2 is YNFKEQ in the germline V gene. V shed 1 base, J shed 6 bases, and the junction held 1 base outside the gene matches. There are 14 residues in the CDR3. The CDR3: CASSQAGGYEKLFF. The CDR3 bases are TGTGCCAGCAGCCAAGCAGGGGGCTATGAAAAACTGTTTTTT.

The chain recombines TRBV20-1 with TRBJ1-1; no firm D call. V lost 5 bases and J 5 bases, leaving 9 bases between the germline ends. CDR1 and CDR2 from the germline V gene are DFQATT and SNEGSKA (reference sequence). This CDR3 is 11 amino acids long. CDR3 residues: CSAQQWTEAFF. CDR3 in DNA: TGCAGTGCTCAACAGTGGACTGAAGCTTTCTTT.